Each of the 18 T cell receptor beta chains below was sequenced from the same sample in a study of cytomegalovirus exposure and HLA in healthy donors (dated by TCRdb to about 2017). Library method: the immunoSEQ multiplex PCR assay. A mixture of 60 forward primers for TCR Vbeta segments and 13 reverse primers for TCR Jbeta segments was used in the multiplex PCR. In TCRdb, the immuneACCESS table is reduced to in-frame sequences with V and J assigned. These tables do not hold every clone; where another copy was compared, an unresolved V gene accounts for under half, and the others remain unexplained. Across this sample there are around 99,000 clones, with approximately 80% seen only once. Together, the top ten hold about 3.5% of the sample. Sequencing was performed on PBMCs. These TCRs come from a man in his forties or fifties in good health and CMV-seronegative.

The chain carries TRBV23-1 and TRBJ2-1, with a tentative D call TRBD1 (5 bases). TRBV23-1 is classed as an ORF, of uncertain function. The CDR3 length is 16 residues. Deletions cut 4 bases from V and 0 bases from J, with 13 bases between. In DNA, the CDR3 is TGCGCCAGCAGTCCTTCAGGGCCTGTCTCCTACAATGAGCAGTTCTTC. This sequence encodes CASSPSGPVSYNEQFF.

This clone was detected a few times. The rearrangement links TRBV2 to TRBJ1-1; 9 nucleotides line up with TRBD1. Germline CDR1 reads SNHLY; CDR2 reads FYNNEI. V lost 0 bases, J lost 4 bases, and 12 bases stayed unmatched. There are 18 residues in the CDR3. Here the CDR3 DNA reads TGTGCCAGCAGTGAAGCGGATGGAACAGGGGGCTTCGGCACTGAAGCTTTCTTT. The encoded protein is CASSEADGTGGFGTEAFF. The whole variable domain, filled in from reference TRBV2 and TRBJ1-1, reads EPEVTQTPSHQVTQMGQEVILRCVPISNHLYFYWYRQILGQKVEFLVSFYNNEISEKSEIFDDQFSVERPDGSNFTLKIRSTKLEDSAMYFCASSEADGTGGFGTEAFFGQGTRLTVV.

This clone was picked up a small number of times. V gene TRBV5-6 combines with J gene TRBJ2-7; D gene uncertain. V dropped 2 bases and J dropped 1 base, with 13 bases sitting between them. The length of the CDR3 is 15 residues. Germline V CDR1 and CDR2: SGHDT, YYEEEE. The CDR3 nucleotides read TGTGCCAGCAGCTTACCTCAGGCGTCATCCTACGAGCAGTACTTC. This gives the protein CASSLPQASSYEQYF.

The V and J genes are TRBV19 and TRBJ1-1, with TRBD1 as a possible D gene (5 bases). Per the germline V gene, CDR1 is LNHDA and CDR2 is SQIVND (reference sequence). The CDR3 contains 13 residues. V shed 8 bases and J shed 4 bases, with 14 bases lying between them. The CDR3 sequence is CASSPGWSTEAFF. DNA of the CDR3: TGTGCCAGTTCCCCAGGGTGGAGCACTGAAGCTTTCTTT.

The gene calls are TRBV5-8 and TRBJ2-7; D is unclear. The CDR3 runs to 11 residues. Germline lookup yields CDR1 SGHTS and CDR2 YDEGEE. V was trimmed by 4 bases and J by 3 bases, leaving 5 bases between them. The CDR3 DNA follows: TGTGCCAGCAGCCCGTACTACGAGCAGTACTTC. It codes for CASSPYYEQYF.

The genes are TRBV6-5 and TRBJ2-7; no firm D call. V lost 7 bases and J 2 bases, leaving 18 bases between the germline ends. Germline CDR1 and CDR2: MNHEY and SVGAGI. The CDR3 consists of 15 residues. CDR3 region: CASKSDTHRTYEQYF. The CDR3 DNA reads TGTGCCAGCAAGTCCGACACACATAGGACCTACGAGCAGTACTTC.

The chain recombines TRBV7-3 with TRBJ1-5; D possibly corresponds to TRBD1 (5 bases). The CDR3 consists of 14 residues. Between the trimmed V and J ends, which lost 4 bases and 7 bases, there was a span of 14 bases. Germline V CDR1 and CDR2: SGHTA, FQGTGA. This CDR3 is CASSSRGGEQPQHF. The CDR3 DNA reads TGTGCCAGCAGCTCAAGGGGCGGGGAACAGCCCCAGCATTTT.

The V call is TRBV5-4, the J call TRBJ2-1, with D unclear. The CDR3 is 16 residues long. The V and J ends lost 0 bases and 4 bases respectively, with 14 bases between them. Germline V lookup: CDR1 SGHNT, CDR2 YYREEE (reference sequence). The CDR3 loop reads CASSLDPSRTYNEQFF. The DNA for the CDR3 is TGTGCCAGCAGCTTGGACCCGAGTAGAACTTACAATGAGCAGTTCTTC.

This chain links TRBV2 with TRBJ1-6, with D possibly matching TRBD1 (6 bases). Per the germline V gene, CDR1 is SNHLY and CDR2 is FYNNEI. The CDR3 is made up of 16 amino acids. The V end was cut by 5 bases, the J end by 7 bases, with 18 bases between. Here the CDR3 DNA reads TGTGCCAGCAGTAGGCAGGGGTTTCGGTTCAATTCACCCCTCCACTTT. Translating gives CASSRQGFRFNSPLHF.

The chain is built from TRBV5-4 and TRBJ2-5; D uncertain. The CDR3 extends over 12 amino acids. Germline lookup yields CDR1 SGHNT and CDR2 YYREEE (reference sequence). Trimming removed 3 bases from V and 5 bases from J, with 8 bases in between. The CDR3, as DNA: TGTGCCAGCAGCTCCTCCCGGGAGACCCAGTACTTC. This encodes CASSSSRETQYF.

This sequence joins TRBV7-9 and TRBJ2-2; D gene uncertain. Germline CDR1 is SEHNR and CDR2 is FQNEAQ (reference sequence). The CDR3 is 10 residues long. V shed 8 bases and J shed 5 bases, with 3 bases lying between them. CDR3 nucleotides: TGTGCCAGCGCGACCGGGGAGCTGTTTTTT. Its translation: CASATGELFF.

This clone was counted between two and nine times. The chain couples TRBV2 to TRBJ2-7; 7 bases match TRBD1. CDR1 SNHLY and CDR2 FYNNEI come from the germline V gene. There are 14 residues in the CDR3. V lost 7 bases and J lost 1; bases outside the gene matches: 7. The DNA of the CDR3 is TGTGCCAGCATGGGACAGCTGATTTCCTACGAGCAGTACTTC. Translated: CASMGQLISYEQYF.

The V and J genes are TRBV5-1 and TRBJ1-2; 8 bases fit TRBD1. There are 15 residues in the CDR3. The junction had 7 bases not matched to a gene; V was cut back by 3 bases and J by 3 bases. Germline-derived CDR1 and CDR2 are SGHRS and YFSETQ. CDR3 nucleotides: TGCGCCAGCAGCTCTTGGACAGGGAACGACTATGGCTACACCTTC. Protein product: CASSSWTGNDYGYTF.

This chain joins TRBV2 and TRBJ1-5; D not certain. Trimming took off 4 bases at V and 2 bases at J, with 12 bases between the two ends. This CDR3 is 15 amino acids long. Germline-derived CDR1 and CDR2 are SNHLY and FYNNEI. The CDR3 nucleotides read TGTGCCAGCAGTGTTGCGGGTGCCCGCAATCAGCCCCAGCATTTT. Translation gives CASSVAGARNQPQHF.

V usage is TRBV10-3 and J usage is TRBJ2-1, with 9 bases lining up with TRBD2. With V trimmed by 6 bases and J by 6 bases, 0 bases remained unmatched. Germline V gene sequence: CDR1 ENHRY, CDR2 SYGVKD. The CDR3 loop spans 12 amino acids. The CDR3 protein is CAIRGLANEQFF. The CDR3 DNA sequence: TGTGCCATCAGGGGACTAGCCAATGAGCAGTTCTTC.

This clone was counted only a few times. This chain connects TRBV6-6 to TRBJ2-7; D perhaps matches TRBD2 (6 bases). Looked up from germline, CDR1 is MNHNY and CDR2 is SVGAGI (reference sequence). The CDR3 has 13 residues. Trimming took 3 bases from V and 5 from J, leaving 11 bases between them. CDR3 region: CASSYRERHEQYF. CDR3 bases: TGTGCCAGCAGTTATCGGGAGCGCCACGAGCAGTACTTC.

The chain recombines TRBV19 with TRBJ2-7, with TRBD2 identical over 7 bases. There are 14 residues in the CDR3. V was clipped by 5 bases and J by 5 bases; unmatched bases: 9. Germline V CDR1 and CDR2: LNHDA, SQIVND (reference sequence). The CDR3 nucleotides are TGTGCCAGTAGTCGCTCCGGGGGGAGGAACGAGCAGTACTTC. Its protein product is CASSRSGGRNEQYF. Complete variable domain (other parts from reference TRBV19 and TRBJ2-7): DGGITQSPKYLFRKEGQNVTLSCEQNLNHDAMYWYRQDPGQGLRLIYYSQIVNDFQKGDIAEGYSVSREKKESFPLTVTSAQKNPTAFYLCASSRSGGRNEQYFGPGTRLTVT.

The gene calls are TRBV2 and TRBJ2-7; TRBD2 is a possible D gene (6 bases). With 5 bases removed from V and 3 bases from J, the gap between germline ends came to 14 bases. CDR1 and CDR2 (germline): SNHLY, FYNNEI. This CDR3 has 14 residues. The CDR3 DNA is TGTGCCAGCAGTTCTCGGACTAACTACTACGAGCAGTACTTC. It encodes CASSSRTNYYEQYF.